This TCR beta chain was obtained from a study of blood T cell repertoires in COVID-19. Study details: Samples representing acute and convalescent COVID-19 were sourced from the United States, Italy and Spain.

Germline V lookup: CDR1 KGHSH, CDR2 LQKENI. The CDR3 runs 15 residues. The V segment lost 3 bases and the J segment 6 bases; nucleotides outside the gene matches: 11. Study processing details: For nucleated cells, counts were estimated from reference gene primer amplification. The table came from immunoSEQ multiplex PCR; TCRdb's copy has only in-frame clones and leaves some out. That table supplies the V and J calls and clone size; D and trimming were determined from the DNA. This table has fewer than 150,000 clones, about four fifths appearing once. V gene TRBV18 combines with J gene TRBJ2-7, with 7 bases matching TRBD2. Sequencing used peripheral blood. The receptor was derived from a woman aged 40 to 55 with acute or convalescent COVID-19. The CDR3 DNA is TGTGCCAGCTCACCGACGTCCCGGGGGGACGCCGAGCAGTACTTC. This codes for CASSPTSRGDAEQYF.